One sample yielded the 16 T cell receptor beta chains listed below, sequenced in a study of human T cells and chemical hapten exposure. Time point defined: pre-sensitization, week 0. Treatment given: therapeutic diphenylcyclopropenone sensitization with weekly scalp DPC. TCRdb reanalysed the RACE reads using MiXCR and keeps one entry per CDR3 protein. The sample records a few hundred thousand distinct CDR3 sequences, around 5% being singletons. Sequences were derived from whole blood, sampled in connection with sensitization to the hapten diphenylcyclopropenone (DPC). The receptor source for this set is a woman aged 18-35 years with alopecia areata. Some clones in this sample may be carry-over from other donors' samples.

This CDR3 reads CASSPPALTYEQYF. The CDR3 coding sequence is TGTGCCAGCAGTCCCCCGGCACTTACCTACGAGCAGTACTTC. The rearrangement uses TRBV6-5 and TRBJ2-7; unclear D gene. The CDR3 spans 14 residues. The germline CDR1 and CDR2 sequences are MNHEY and SVGAGI. The V gene lost 5 bases and the J gene lost 2 bases, with 13 bases spanning the gap.

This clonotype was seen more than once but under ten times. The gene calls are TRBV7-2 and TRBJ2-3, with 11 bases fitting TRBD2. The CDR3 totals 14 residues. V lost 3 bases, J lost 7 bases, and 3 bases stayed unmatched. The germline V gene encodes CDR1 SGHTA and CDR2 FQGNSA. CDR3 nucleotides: TGTGCCAGCAGCTTGACTAGCGGGGCGTATACGCAGTATTTT. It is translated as CASSLTSGAYTQYF.

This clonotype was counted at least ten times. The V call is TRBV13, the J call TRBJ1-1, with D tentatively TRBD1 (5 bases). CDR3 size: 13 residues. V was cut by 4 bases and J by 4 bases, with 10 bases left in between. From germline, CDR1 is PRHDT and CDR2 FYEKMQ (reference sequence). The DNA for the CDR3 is TGTGCCAGCAGCTCTCGGACACGCACTGAAGCTTTCTTT. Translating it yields CASSSRTRTEAFF. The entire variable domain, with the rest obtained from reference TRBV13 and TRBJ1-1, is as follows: AAGVIQSPRHLIKEKRETATLKCYPIPRHDTVYWYQQGPGQDPQFLISFYEKMQSDKGSIPDRFSAQQFSDYHSELNMSSLELGDSALYFCASSSRTRTEAFFGQGTRLTVV.

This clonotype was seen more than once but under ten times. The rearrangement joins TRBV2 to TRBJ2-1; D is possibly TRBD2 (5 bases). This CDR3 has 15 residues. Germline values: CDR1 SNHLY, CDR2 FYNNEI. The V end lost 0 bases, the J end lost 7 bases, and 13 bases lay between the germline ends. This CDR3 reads CASSEARTSGNEQFF. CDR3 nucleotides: TGTGCCAGCAGTGAAGCCAGGACGTCGGGAAATGAGCAGTTCTTC.

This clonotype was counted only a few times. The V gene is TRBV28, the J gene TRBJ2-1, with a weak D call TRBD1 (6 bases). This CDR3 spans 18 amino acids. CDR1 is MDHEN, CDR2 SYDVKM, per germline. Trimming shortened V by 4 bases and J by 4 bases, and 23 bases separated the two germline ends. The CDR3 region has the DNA TGTGCCAGCAGTTCGGTCCGCGCGACAGGTCTGCGGTACAATGAGCAGTTCTTC. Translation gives CASSSVRATGLRYNEQFF.

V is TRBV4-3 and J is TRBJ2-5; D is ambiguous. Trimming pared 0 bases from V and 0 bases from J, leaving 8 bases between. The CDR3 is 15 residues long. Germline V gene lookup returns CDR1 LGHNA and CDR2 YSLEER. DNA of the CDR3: TGCGCCAGCAGCCAAGATCCTACATACCAAGAGACCCAGTACTTC. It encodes CASSQDPTYQETQYF.

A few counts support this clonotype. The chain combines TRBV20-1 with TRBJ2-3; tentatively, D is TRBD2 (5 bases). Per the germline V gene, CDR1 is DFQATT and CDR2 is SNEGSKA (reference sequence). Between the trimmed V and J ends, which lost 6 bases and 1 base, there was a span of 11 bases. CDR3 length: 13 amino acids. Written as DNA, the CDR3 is TGCAGTGCCCCTAGAGCGGGCACAGATACGCAGTATTTT. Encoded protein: CSAPRAGTDTQYF.

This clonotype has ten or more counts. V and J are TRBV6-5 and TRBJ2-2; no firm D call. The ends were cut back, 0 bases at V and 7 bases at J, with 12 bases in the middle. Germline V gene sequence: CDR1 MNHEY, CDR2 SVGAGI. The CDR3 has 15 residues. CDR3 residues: CASSYSASGVGELFF. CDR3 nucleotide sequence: TGTGCCAGCAGTTACTCGGCCTCAGGTGTCGGGGAGCTGTTTTTT.

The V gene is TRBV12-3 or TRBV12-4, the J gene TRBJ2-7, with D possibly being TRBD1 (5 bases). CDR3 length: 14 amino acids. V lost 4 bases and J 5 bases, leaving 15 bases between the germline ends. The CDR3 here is CASSYTGGDNEQYF. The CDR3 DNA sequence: TGTGCCAGCAGTTATACAGGCGGAGATAACGAGCAGTACTTC.

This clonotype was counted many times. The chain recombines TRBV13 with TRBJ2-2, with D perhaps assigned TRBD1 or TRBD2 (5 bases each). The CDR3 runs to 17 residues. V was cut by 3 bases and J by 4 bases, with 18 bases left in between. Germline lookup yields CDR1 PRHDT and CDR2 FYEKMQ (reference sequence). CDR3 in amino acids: CASSFLTGLGSTGELFF. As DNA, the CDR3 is TGTGCCAGCAGCTTTCTAACGGGGCTGGGAAGCACCGGGGAGCTGTTTTTT.

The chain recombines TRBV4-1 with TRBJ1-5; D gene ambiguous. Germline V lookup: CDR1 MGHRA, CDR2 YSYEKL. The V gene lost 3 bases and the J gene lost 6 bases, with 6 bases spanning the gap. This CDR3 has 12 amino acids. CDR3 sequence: CASSHDTQPQHF. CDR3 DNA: TGCGCCAGCAGCCACGACACTCAGCCCCAGCATTTT.

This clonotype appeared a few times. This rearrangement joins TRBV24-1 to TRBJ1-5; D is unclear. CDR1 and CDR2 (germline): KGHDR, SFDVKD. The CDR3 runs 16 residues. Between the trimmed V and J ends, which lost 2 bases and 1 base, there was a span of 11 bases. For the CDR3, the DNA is TGTGCCACCAGTGATTCAGAAGGGCAGAGCAATCAGCCCCAGCATTTT. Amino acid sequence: CATSDSEGQSNQPQHF.

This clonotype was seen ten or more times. CDR3 sequence: CATSQGNTEAFF. DNA for the CDR3: TGTGCCACAAGCCAAGGGAACACTGAAGCTTTCTTT. The chain recombines TRBV3-1 with TRBJ1-1; D call uncertain. V shed 10 bases and J shed 1 base, with 10 bases lying between them. Germline V gene lookup returns CDR1 LGHDT and CDR2 YNNKEL (reference sequence). CDR3 length equals 12 residues.

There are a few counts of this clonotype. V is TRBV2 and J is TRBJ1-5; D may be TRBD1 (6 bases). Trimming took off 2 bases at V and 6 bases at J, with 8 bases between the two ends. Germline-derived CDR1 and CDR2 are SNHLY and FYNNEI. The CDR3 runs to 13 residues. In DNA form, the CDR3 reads TGTGCCAGCAGTGAAAGGGGGGTTCAGCCCCAGCATTTT. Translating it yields CASSERGVQPQHF.

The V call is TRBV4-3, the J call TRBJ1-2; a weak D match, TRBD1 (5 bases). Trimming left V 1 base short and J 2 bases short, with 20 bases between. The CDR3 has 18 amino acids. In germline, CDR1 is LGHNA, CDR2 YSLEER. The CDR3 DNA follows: TGCGCCAGCAGCCAAGGGGCCGGGGGTTGGAAGCAGAACTATGGCTACACCTTC. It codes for CASSQGAGGWKQNYGYTF.

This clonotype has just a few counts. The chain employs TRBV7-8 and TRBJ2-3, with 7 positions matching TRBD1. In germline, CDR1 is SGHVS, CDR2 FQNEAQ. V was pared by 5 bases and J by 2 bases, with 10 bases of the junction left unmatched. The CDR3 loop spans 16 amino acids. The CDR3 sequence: CASSHVRGGDTDTQYF. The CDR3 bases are TGTGCCAGCAGCCACGTACGAGGGGGCGACACAGATACGCAGTATTTT. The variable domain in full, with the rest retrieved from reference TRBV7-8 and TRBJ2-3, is GAGVSQSPRYKVAKRGQDVALRCDPISGHVSLFWYQQALGQGPEFLTYFQNEAQLDKSGLPSDRFFAERPEGSVSTLKIQRTQQEDSAVYLCASSHVRGGDTDTQYFGPGTRLTVL.